This TCR beta chain was captured by sequencing in a study of T-cell reconstitution after alpha-beta-depleted transplantation in children. Termini included, the CDR3 measures 11 amino acids. Germline CDR1 reads SQVTM; CDR2 reads ANQGSEA. Overall study findings and caveats: It was newly produced T cells that mostly accounted for T-cell counts and diversity one year after transplant. Reportedly, alpha-beta T cells present about two months post-transplant originated from several hundred expanded clones of graft origin.

Unique molecular identifiers were used in preparing the TCRbeta library. TCRdb re-analysed the PCR reads in MiXCR, keeping a single row per CDR3 protein. Of fewer than 700,000 distinct CDR3 sequences detected, approximately 13% appear once; the ten largest clones hold over 2%. This clonotype was found once. Its antigen is still unknown. Without the conserved terminal phenylalanine or tryptophan, this CDR3 likely stems from a read error. No DNA is shown, since the ends of the CDR3 on it are uncertain; the CDR3 is the one TCRdb lists. The TCR originated in a male patient aged 10-17 years who had a stem cell transplant for acute myeloid leukemia, so the T cells may come from the graft donor. The material sequenced was PBMCs, mostly from graft donor cells, taken 360 days after TCRalphabeta/CD19-depleted stem cell transplant. The rearrangement joins TRBV29-1 to TRBJ2-5; the DNA was not used to check the table's D call, TRBD1. The CDR3 loop is CSVEEGTGVRL.